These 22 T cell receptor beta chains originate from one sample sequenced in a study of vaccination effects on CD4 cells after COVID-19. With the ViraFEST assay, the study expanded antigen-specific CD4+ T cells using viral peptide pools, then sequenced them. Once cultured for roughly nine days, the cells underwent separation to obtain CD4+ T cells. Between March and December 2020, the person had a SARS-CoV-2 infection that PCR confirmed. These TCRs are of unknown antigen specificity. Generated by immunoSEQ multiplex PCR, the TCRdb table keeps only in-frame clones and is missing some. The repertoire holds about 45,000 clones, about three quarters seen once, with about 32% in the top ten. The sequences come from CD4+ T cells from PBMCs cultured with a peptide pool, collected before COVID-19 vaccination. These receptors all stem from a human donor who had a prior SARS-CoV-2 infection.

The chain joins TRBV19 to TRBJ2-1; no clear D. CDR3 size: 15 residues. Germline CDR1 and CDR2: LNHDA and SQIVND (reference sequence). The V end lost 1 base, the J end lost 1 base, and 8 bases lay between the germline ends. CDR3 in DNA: TGTGCCAGTAGTATAGTGGCAAATTCCTACAATGAGCAGTTCTTC. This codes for CASSIVANSYNEQFF.

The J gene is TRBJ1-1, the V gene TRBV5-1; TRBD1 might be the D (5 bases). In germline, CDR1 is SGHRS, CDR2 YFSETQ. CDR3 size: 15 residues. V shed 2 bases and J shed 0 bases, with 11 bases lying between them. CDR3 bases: TGCGCCAGCAGCTTTACGGGACTTATGAACACTGAAGCTTTCTTT. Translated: CASSFTGLMNTEAFF.

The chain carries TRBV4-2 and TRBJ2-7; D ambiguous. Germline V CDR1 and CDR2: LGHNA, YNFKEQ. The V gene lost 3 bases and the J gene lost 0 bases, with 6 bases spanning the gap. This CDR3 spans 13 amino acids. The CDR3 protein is CASSQAPSYEQYF. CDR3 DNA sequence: TGTGCCAGCAGCCAGGCCCCCTCCTACGAGCAGTACTTC.

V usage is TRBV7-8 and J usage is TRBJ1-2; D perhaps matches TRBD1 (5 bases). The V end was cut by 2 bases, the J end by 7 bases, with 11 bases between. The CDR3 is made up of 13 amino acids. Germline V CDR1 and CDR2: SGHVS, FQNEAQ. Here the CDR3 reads CASSLFGGTGYTF. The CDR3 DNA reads TGTGCCAGCAGCTTATTCGGGGGGACTGGCTACACCTTC.

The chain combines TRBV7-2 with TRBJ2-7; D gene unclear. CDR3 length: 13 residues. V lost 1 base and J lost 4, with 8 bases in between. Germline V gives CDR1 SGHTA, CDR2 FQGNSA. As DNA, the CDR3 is TGTGCCAGCAGCTTAGTCGAGGCGTACGAGCAGTACTTC. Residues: CASSLVEAYEQYF.

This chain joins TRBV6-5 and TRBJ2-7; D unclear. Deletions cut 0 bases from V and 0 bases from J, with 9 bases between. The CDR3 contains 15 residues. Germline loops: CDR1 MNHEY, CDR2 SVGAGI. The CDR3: CASSYSPVPSYEQYF. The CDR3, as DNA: TGTGCCAGCAGTTACTCTCCGGTTCCCTCCTACGAGCAGTACTTC.

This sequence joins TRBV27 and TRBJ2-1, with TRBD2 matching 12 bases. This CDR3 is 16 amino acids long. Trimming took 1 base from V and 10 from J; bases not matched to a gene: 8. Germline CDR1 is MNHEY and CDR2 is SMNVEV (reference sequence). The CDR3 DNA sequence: TGTGCCAGCAGTTTATATCTAGCGGGGGGGCCGTTGGAGCAGTTCTTC. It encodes CASSLYLAGGPLEQFF.

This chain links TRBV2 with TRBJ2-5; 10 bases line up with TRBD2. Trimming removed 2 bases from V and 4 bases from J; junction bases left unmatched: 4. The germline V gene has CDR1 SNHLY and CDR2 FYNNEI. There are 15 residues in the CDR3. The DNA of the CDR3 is TGTGCCAGCAGTGAATGGGCTAGCGGGGGAGAGACCCAGTACTTC. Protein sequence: CASSEWASGGETQYF. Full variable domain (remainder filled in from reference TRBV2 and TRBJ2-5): EPEVTQTPSHQVTQMGQEVILRCVPISNHLYFYWYRQILGQKVEFLVSFYNNEISEKSEIFDDQFSVERPDGSNFTLKIRSTKLEDSAMYFCASSEWASGGETQYFGPGTRLLVL.

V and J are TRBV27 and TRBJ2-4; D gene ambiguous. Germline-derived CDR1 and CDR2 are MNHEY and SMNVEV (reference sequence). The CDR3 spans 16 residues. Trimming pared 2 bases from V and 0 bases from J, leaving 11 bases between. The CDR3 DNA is TGTGCCAGCAGTTTAGTGGGATTTCTAGCCAAAAACATTCAGTACTTC. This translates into CASSLVGFLAKNIQYF.

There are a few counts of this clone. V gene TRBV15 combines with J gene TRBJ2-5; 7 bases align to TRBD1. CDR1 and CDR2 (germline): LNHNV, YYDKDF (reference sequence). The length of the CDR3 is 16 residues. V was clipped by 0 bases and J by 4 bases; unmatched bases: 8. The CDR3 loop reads CATSRDATGSVETQYF. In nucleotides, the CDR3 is TGTGCCACCAGCAGAGATGCGACAGGGTCCGTAGAGACCCAGTACTTC. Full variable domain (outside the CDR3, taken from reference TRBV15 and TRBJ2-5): DAMVIQNPRYQVTQFGKPVTLSCSQTLNHNVMYWYQQKSSQAPKLLFHYYDKDFNNEADTPDNFQSRRPNTSFCFLDIRSPGLGDTAMYLCATSRDATGSVETQYFGPGTRLLVL.

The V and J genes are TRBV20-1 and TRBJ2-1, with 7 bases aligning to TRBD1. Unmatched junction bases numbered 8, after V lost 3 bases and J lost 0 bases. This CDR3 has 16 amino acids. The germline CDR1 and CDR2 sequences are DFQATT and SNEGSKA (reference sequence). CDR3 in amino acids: CSASPGTASSYNEQFF. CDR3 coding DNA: TGCAGTGCTAGTCCCGGGACAGCATCCTCCTACAATGAGCAGTTCTTC.

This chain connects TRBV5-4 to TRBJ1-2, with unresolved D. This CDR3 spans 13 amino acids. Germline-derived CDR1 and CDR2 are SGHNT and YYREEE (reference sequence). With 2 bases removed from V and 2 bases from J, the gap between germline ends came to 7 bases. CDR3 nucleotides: TGTGCCAGCAGCTTTCACAGCAACTATGGCTACACCTTC. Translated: CASSFHSNYGYTF.

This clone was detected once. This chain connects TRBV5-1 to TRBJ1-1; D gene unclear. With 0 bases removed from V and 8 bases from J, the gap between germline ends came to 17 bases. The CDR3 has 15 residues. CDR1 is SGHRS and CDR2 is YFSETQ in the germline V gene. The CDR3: CASSLAGAGRGEAFF. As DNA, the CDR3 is TGCGCCAGCAGCTTGGCAGGCGCGGGTCGAGGAGAAGCTTTCTTT.

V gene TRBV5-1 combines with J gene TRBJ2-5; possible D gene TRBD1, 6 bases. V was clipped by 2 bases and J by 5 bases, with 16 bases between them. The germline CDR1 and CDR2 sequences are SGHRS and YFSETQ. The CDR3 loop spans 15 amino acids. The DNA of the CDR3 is TGCGCCAGCAGCTTAACTGGACAGACCCCCGAGACCCAGTACTTC. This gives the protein CASSLTGQTPETQYF. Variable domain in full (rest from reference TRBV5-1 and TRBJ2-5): KAGVTQTPRYLIKTRGQQVTLSCSPISGHRSVSWYQQTPGQGLQFLFEYFSETQRNKGNFPGRFSGRQFSNSRSEMNVSTLELGDSALYLCASSLTGQTPETQYFGPGTRLLVL.

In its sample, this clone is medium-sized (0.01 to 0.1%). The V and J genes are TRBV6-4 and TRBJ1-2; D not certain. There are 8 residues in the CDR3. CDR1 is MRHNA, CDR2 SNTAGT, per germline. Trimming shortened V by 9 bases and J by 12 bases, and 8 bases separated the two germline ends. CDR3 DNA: TGTGCCAGGGCCCTAAACACCTTC. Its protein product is CARALNTF.

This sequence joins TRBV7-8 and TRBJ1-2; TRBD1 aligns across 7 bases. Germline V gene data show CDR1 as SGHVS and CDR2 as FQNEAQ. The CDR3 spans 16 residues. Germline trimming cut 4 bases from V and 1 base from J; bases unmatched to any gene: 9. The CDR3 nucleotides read TGTGCCAGCAGCTCTTTGGGACAGCTTATTAACTATGGCTACACCTTC. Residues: CASSSLGQLINYGYTF.

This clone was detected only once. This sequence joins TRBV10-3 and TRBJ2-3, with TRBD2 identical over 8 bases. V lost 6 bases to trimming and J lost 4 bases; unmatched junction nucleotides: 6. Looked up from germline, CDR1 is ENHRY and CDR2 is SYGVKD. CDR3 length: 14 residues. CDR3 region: CAIREPGLADTQYF. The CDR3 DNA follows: TGTGCCATCAGAGAACCGGGACTAGCAGATACGCAGTATTTT.

The CDR3 protein is CASSYQANQPQHF. DNA for the CDR3: TGTGCCAGCAGTTATCAAGCCAATCAGCCCCAGCATTTT. The chain is built from TRBV6-5 and TRBJ1-5; D gene unclear. The CDR3 totals 13 residues. Looked up from germline, CDR1 is MNHEY and CDR2 is SVGAGI. V shed 3 bases and J shed 3 bases, with 6 bases lying between them.

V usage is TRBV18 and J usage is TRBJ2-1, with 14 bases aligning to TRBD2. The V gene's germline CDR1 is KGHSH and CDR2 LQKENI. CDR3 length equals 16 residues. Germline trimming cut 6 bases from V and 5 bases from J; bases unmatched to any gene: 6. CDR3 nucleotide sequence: TGTGCCAGCTCCCCCAGGGGACTAGCGGGGGACAATGAGCAGTTCTTC. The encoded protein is CASSPRGLAGDNEQFF.

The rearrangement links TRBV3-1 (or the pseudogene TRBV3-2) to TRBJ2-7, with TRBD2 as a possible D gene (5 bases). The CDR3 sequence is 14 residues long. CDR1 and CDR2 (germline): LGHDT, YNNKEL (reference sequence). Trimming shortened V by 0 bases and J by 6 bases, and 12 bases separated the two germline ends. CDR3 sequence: CASSQDLAGGEQYF. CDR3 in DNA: TGTGCCAGCAGCCAAGATCTCGCAGGAGGCGAGCAGTACTTC.

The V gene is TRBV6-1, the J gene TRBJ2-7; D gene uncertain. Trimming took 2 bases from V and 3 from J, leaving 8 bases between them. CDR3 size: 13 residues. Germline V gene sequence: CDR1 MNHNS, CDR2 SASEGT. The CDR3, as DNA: TGTGCCAGCAGTGAACGGTCCGACTACGAGCAGTACTTC. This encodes CASSERSDYEQYF.

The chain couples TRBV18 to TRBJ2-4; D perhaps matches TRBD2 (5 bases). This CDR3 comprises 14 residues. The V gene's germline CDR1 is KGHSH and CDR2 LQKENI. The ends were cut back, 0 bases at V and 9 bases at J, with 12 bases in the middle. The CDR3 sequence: CASSPPSVEGIQYF. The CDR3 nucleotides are TGTGCCAGCTCACCACCTTCGGTAGAGGGCATTCAGTACTTC.